The rows below give T cell receptor beta chains drawn from one sample of a study of neurological immune-mediated disorders. TCRdb reanalysed the 5' RACE reads using MiXCR and keeps one entry per CDR3 protein. The sample shows fewer than 85,000 distinct CDR3 sequences, about 5.5% of them seen only once. The source material was PBMCs. The receptors shown here come from a woman under 40 with multiple sclerosis. The CDR3 runs from the conserved cysteine through the conserved F or W. Each record gives: J gene, V gene, CDR3 protein.

>TRBJ2-1|TRBV20-1
CSSTGWMNEQFF
>TRBJ1-2|TRBV7-3
CASSLGQGAPQSQGYTF
>TRBJ2-3|TRBV12-3/TRBV12-4
CASSLAGLASDTQYF
>TRBJ2-5|TRBV10-3
CAISERQRETQYF
>TRBJ2-5|TRBV20-1
CSGRTSGRAGETQYF
>TRBJ2-5|TRBV4-1
CASSHPSSGLAGSASQETQYF
>TRBJ2-2|TRBV5-1
CASSRGPPRDTGELFF
>TRBJ1-6|TRBV20-1
CSARVQGYSPLHF
>TRBJ2-5|TRBV7-9
CASSHTPTWGGEETQYF
>TRBJ2-1|TRBV10-2
CASSRGGEQFF
>TRBJ1-5|TRBV18
CASSPKRSSDQPQHF
>TRBJ2-7|TRBV5-1
CASSVSGRDEQYF
>TRBJ2-1|TRBV15
CASRDRGTYNEQFF
>TRBJ2-1|TRBV20-1
CSARDPGLNEQFF
>TRBJ1-2|TRBV28
CASSGGGGYTF
>TRBJ2-2|TRBV5-1
CASSPSSESGELFF
>TRBJ1-6|TRBV5-1
CASSLSRLAPLHF
>TRBJ2-2|TRBV20-1
CSAMGHRTGELFF
>TRBJ1-4|TRBV5-5
CASSLFWVDATNEKLFF
>TRBJ1-1|TRBV10-2
CASRWTGGTEAFF
>TRBJ2-7|TRBV20-1
CSARVGLAEQYF
>TRBJ2-1|TRBV20-1
CSARDPAGGLYNEQFF
>TRBJ1-5|TRBV18
CASSPLPGGNQPQHF
>TRBJ2-3|TRBV20-1
CSAQTPTSGSSDTQYF
>TRBJ1-1|TRBV14
CASSQVHGSGEAFF
>TRBJ1-1|TRBV5-1
CASSFDGNTEAFF
>TRBJ1-6|TRBV30
CAWSVRGGDNSPLHF
>TRBJ2-1|TRBV20-1
CSARESVSSYNEQFF
>TRBJ2-1|TRBV5-1
CASSLAGGRMKQGEQFF
>TRBJ2-5|TRBV24-1
CATSDSETQYF
>TRBJ1-2|TRBV29-1
CSVGPLPTGHSTNYGYTF
>TRBJ2-7|TRBV20-1
CSATGTEYEQYF
>TRBJ1-2|TRBV30
CAWRRTGGNGYTF
>TRBJ2-7|TRBV20-1
CSAPGAGGDEQYF
>TRBJ1-5|TRBV11-3
CASSYRTGGFDQPQHF
>TRBJ1-2|TRBV5-1
CASSSDSNGYTF
>TRBJ2-1|TRBV14
CASSQATLSAEQFF
>TRBJ1-6|TRBV6-6
CASSQPIQGQGFHF
>TRBJ2-1|TRBV7-9
CASSPIGGGSYNEQFF
>TRBJ2-7|TRBV18
CASSGDPTYEQYF
>TRBJ1-2|TRBV20-1
CSARDEYGYTF
>TRBJ2-2|TRBV4-1
CASSQDILPPGELFF
>TRBJ2-7|TRBV27
CASSSGQGSYEQYF
>TRBJ1-5|TRBV20-1
CSARQVNQPQHF